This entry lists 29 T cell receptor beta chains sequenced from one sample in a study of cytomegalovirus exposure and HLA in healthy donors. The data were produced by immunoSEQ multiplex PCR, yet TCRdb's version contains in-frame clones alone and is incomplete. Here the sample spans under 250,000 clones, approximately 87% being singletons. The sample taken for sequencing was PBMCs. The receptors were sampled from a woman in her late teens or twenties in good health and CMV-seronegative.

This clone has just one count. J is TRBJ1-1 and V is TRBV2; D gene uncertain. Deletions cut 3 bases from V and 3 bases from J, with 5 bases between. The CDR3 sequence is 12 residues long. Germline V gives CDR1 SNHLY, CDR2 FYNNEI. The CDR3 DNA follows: TGTGCCAGCAGTGATGACTACACTGAAGCTTTCTTT. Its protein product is CASSDDYTEAFF.

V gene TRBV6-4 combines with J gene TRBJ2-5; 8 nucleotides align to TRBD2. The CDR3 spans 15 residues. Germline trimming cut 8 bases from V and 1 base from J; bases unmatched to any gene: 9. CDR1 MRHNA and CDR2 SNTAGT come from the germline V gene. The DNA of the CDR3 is TGTGCCAGCGCCCTGACGGGACTAGGCCAAGAGACCCAGTACTTC. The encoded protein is CASALTGLGQETQYF.

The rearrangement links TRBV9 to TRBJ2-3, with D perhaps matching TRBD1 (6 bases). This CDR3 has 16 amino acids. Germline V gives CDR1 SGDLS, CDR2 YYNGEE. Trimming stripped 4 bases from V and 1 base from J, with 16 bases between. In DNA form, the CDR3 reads TGTGCCAGCAGCTTAACCCCACAGGGAGGCACAGATACGCAGTATTTT. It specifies CASSLTPQGGTDTQYF.

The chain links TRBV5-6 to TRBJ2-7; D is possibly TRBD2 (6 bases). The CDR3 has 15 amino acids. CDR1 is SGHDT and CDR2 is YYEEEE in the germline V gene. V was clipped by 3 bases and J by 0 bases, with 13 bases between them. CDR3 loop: CASSSGGLSSYEQYF. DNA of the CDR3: TGTGCCAGCAGCTCTGGGGGGTTAAGCTCCTACGAGCAGTACTTC. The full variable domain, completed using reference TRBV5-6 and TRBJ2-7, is DAGVTQSPTHLIKTRGQQVTLRCSPKSGHDTVSWYQQALGQGPQFIFQYYEEEERQRGNFPDRFSGHQFPNYSSELNVNALLLGDSALYLCASSSGGLSSYEQYFGPGTRLTVT.

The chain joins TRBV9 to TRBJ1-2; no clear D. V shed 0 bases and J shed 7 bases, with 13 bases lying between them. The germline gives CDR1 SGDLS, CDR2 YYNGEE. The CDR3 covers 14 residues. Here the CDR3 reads CASSVGPQESGYTF. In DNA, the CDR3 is TGTGCCAGCAGCGTAGGGCCCCAAGAGTCTGGCTACACCTTC.

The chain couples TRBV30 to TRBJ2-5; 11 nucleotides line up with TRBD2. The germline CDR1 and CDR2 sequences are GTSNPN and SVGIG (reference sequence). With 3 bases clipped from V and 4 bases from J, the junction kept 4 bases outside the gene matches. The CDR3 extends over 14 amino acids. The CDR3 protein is CAWRLAGGRETQYF. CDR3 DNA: TGTGCCTGGAGGCTAGCGGGGGGCCGAGAGACCCAGTACTTC.

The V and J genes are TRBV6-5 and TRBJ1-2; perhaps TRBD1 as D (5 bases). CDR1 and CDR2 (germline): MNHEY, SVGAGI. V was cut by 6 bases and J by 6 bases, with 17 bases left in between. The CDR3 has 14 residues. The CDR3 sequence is CASSRDFLRHGYTF. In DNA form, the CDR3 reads TGTGCCAGCAGCCGGGACTTTTTAAGGCATGGCTACACCTTC.

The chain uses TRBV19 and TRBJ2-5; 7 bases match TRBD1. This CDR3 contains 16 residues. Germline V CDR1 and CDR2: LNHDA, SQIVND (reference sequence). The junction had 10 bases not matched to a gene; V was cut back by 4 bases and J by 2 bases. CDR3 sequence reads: CASSTAGTVGQETQYF. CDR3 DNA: TGTGCCAGTAGTACAGCCGGGACAGTCGGACAAGAGACCCAGTACTTC.

CDR3 in amino acids: CASRGRQGGNEKLFF. The CDR3 region has the DNA TGTGCCAGCAGGGGACGACAGGGGGGTAATGAAAAACTGTTTTTT. The J gene is TRBJ1-4, the V gene TRBV2; the match to TRBD1 covers 9 bases. The CDR3 is made up of 15 amino acids. Germline trimming cut 6 bases from V and 4 bases from J; bases unmatched to any gene: 6. Germline CDR1 reads SNHLY; CDR2 reads FYNNEI.

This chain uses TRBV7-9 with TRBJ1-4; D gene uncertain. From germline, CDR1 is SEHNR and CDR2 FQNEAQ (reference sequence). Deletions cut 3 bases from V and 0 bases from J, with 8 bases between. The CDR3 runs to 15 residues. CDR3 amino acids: CASSFPSTTNEKLFF. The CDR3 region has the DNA TGTGCCAGCAGCTTCCCCAGTACAACTAATGAAAAACTGTTTTTT.

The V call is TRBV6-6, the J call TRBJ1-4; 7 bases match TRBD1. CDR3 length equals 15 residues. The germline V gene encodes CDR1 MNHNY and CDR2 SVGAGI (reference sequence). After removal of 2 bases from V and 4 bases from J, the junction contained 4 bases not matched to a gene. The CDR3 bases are TGTGCCAGCAGTTACACACAGGGGAATAATGAAAAACTGTTTTTT. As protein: CASSYTQGNNEKLFF.

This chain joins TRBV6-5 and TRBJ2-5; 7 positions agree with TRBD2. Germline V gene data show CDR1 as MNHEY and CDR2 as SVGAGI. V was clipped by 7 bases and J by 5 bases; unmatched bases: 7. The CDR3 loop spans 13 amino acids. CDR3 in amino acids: CASKPGGAETQYF. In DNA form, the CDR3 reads TGTGCCAGCAAGCCGGGAGGAGCTGAGACCCAGTACTTC.

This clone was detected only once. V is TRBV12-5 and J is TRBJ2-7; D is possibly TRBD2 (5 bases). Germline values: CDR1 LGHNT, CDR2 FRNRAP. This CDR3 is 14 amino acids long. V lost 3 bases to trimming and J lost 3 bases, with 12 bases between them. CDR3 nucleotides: TGTGCTAGTGGTTTCCGGGGTCTGGTCTACGAGCAGTACTTC. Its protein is CASGFRGLVYEQYF. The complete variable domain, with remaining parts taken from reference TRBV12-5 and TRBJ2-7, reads DARVTQTPRHKVTEMGQEVTMRCQPILGHNTVFWYRQTMMQGLELLAYFRNRAPLDDSGMPKDRFSAEMPDATLATLKIQPSEPRDSAVYFCASGFRGLVYEQYFGPGTRLTVT.

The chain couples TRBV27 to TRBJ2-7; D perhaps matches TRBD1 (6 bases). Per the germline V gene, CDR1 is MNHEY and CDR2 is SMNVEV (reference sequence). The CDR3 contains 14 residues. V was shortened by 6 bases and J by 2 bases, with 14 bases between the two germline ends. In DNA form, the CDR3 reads TGTGCCAGCAGCGTGGGACAAAGAGCCTACGAGCAGTACTTC. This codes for CASSVGQRAYEQYF.

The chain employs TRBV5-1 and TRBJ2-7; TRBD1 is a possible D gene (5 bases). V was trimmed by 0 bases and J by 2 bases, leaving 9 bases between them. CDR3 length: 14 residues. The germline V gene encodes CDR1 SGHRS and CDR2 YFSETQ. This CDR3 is CASSLEQVAYEQYF. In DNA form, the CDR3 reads TGCGCCAGCAGCTTGGAACAGGTCGCCTACGAGCAGTACTTC.

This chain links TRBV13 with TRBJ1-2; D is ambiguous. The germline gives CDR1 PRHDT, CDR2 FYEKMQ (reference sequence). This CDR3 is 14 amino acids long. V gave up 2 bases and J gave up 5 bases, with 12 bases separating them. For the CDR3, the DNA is TGTGCCAGCAGCTTACCAGGAGTTGGATATGGCTACACCTTC. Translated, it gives CASSLPGVGYGYTF.

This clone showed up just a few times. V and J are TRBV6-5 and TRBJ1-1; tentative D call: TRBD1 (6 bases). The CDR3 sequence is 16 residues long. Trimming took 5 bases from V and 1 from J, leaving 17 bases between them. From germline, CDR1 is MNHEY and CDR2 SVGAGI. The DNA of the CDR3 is TGTGCCAGCAGTAACTACCCCGGGACAAGGAACACTGAAGCTTTCTTT. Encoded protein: CASSNYPGTRNTEAFF.

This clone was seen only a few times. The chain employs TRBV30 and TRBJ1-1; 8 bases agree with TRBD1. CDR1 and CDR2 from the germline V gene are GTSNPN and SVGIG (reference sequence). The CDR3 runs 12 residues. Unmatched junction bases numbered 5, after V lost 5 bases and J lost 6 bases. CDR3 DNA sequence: TGTGCCTGGGGACCAGGGGGCCCTGAAGCTTTCTTT. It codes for CAWGPGGPEAFF.

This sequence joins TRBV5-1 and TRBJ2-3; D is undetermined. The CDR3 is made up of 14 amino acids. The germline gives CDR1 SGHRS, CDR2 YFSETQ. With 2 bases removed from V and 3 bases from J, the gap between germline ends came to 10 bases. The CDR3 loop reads CASSLERETDTQYF. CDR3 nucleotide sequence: TGCGCCAGCAGCTTAGAGCGCGAAACAGATACGCAGTATTTT.

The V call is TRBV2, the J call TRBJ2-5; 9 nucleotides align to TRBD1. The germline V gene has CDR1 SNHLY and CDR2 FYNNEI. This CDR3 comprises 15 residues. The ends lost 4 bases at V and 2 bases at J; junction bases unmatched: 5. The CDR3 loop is CASSVGQGTQETQYF. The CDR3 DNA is TGTGCCAGCAGTGTGGGACAGGGCACACAAGAGACCCAGTACTTC.

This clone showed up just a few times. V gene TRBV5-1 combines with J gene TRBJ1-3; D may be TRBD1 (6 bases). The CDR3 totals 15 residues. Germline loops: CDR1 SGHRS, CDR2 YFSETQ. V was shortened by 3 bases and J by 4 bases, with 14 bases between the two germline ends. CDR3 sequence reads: CASSSTGSTGNTIYF. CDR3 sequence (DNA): TGCGCCAGCAGCTCAACAGGGTCGACGGGAAACACCATATATTTT.

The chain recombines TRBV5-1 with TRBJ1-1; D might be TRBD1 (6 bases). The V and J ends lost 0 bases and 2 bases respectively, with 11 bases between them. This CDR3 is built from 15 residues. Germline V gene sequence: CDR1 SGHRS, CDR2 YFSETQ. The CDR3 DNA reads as TGCGCCAGCAGCTTGGAGTGGGACAAAAACACTGAAGCTTTCTTT. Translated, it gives CASSLEWDKNTEAFF.

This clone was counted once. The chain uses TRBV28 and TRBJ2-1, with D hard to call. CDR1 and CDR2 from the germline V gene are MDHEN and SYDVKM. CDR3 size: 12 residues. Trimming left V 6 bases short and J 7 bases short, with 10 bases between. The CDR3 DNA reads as TGTGCCAGCAGCCTAGGCTCTAATGAGCAGTTCTTC. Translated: CASSLGSNEQFF.

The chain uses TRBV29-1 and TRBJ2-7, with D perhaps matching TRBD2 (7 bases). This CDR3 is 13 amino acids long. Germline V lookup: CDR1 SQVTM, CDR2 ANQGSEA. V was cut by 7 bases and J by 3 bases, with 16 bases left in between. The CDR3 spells CSGGRGPNYEQYF. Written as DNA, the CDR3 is TGCAGCGGAGGGCGGGGGCCGAACTACGAGCAGTACTTC.

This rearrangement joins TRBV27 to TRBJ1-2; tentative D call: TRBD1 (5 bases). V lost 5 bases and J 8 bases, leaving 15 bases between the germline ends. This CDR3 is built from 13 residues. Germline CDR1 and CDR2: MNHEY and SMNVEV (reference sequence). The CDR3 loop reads CASSLGDRGGYTF. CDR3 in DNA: TGTGCCAGCAGTCTCGGGGACCGTGGGGGCTACACCTTC.

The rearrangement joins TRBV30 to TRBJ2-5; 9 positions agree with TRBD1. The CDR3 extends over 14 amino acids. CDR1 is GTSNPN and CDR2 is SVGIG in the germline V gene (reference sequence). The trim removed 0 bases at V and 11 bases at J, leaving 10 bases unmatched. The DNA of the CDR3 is TGTGCCTGGAGTGTAGGGACAGGGAGAGAGGAGCAGTACTTC. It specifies CAWSVGTGREEQYF.

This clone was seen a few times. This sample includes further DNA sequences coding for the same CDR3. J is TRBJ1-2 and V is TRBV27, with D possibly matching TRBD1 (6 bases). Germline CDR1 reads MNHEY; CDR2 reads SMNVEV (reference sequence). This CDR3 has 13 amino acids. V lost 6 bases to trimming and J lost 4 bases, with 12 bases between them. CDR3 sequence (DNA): TGTGCCAGCAGCCGTGGACAGACCTATGGCTACACCTTC. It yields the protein CASSRGQTYGYTF.

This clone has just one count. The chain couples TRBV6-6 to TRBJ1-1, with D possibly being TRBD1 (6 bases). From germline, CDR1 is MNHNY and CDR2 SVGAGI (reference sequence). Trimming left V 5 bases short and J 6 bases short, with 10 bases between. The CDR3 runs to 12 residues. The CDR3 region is CASSLRQAEAFF. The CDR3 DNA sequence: TGTGCCAGCAGTCTCAGACAGGCTGAAGCTTTCTTT.

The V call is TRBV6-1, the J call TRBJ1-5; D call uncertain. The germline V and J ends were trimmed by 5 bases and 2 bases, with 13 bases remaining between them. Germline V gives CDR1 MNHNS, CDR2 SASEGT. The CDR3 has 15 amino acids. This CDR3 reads CASSLRGVGNQPQHF. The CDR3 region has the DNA TGTGCCAGCAGTCTTCGGGGTGTTGGCAATCAGCCCCAGCATTTT.